This entry is about one TCR beta chain. Its antigen is undetermined. At one boundary the junction diverges from the germline segment, which might be a read error. The missing CDR3 end, 3 residues past where the read stops, is filled in from the germline J gene. Other DNA sequences of this sample code for an identical CDR3. The CDR3 runs 14 residues. CDR1 and CDR2 (germline): DFQATT, SNEGSKA (reference sequence). These data are taken from a study of T cells in women clearing cervical HPV infection. Study-wide results and caveats: Timing of associations relative to infection is unclear; T-cell subsets were not isolated. CIN3+ cases had significantly higher TCR repertoire richness than controls, but evenness did not differ.

All donors had a single incident cervical HPV16 infection, not prevalent. Here immunoSEQ multiplex PCR was the method, and the copy in TCRdb shows in-frame clones only, minus some. The table lists some 40,000 clones. The origin of this receptor is a woman between 18 and 75 years old with a cervical HPV16 infection that either progressed to CIN3+ or cleared (not recorded which). The chain combines TRBV20-1 with TRBJ1-3; D uncertain. The sample was blood buffy coat. The CDR3 bases that were read are TGCAGTGCTAGGCCAACAGAAGATGGAAACACT. Amino acids: CSARPTEDGNT. The complete CDR3 sequence is CSARPTEDGNTIYF.